This T cell receptor beta chain appears in the sequencing data of a study of T cell changes during pregnancy in multiple sclerosis. CDR1 SGDLS and CDR2 YYNGEE come from the germline V gene. The CDR3 consists of 14 residues. With V trimmed by 3 bases and J by 3 bases, 5 bases remained unmatched. Profiling relied on immunoSEQ multiplex PCR, and the TCRdb table lists in-frame clones only, not all of them. Of about 46,000 clones listed, under 95% are singletons. Here the sequenced sample was CD8+ T cells from peripheral blood mononuclear cells, taken in the second trimester of pregnancy. This sequence joins TRBV9 and TRBJ2-5; 7 bases match TRBD1. This receptor was obtained from a female donor with multiple sclerosis, enrolled in a pregnancy study. The CDR3 bases are TGTGCCAGCAGCGATCCCGGGACAGAAGAGACCCAGTACTTC. This sequence encodes CASSDPGTEETQYF.